This T cell receptor beta chain was sequenced in a study of cytomegalovirus exposure and HLA in healthy donors. This PCR relied on a set of 60 Vbeta primers and 13 Jbeta primers. Here immunoSEQ multiplex PCR was the method, and the copy in TCRdb shows in-frame clones only, minus some. The sample lists some 99,000 clones; 69% were seen once. The V gene's germline CDR1 is MNHEY and CDR2 SVGAGI. The ends lost 0 bases at V and 2 bases at J; junction bases unmatched: 7. The CDR3 totals 16 residues. Comments on this clone: Its antigen is unknown.

Findings of the study overall: Segments of the TCR beta V type were, in most cases, productive about 87% or about 30% of the time in an earlier analysis. Several of the most significant clusters appeared linked to common viral pathogens, based on a later analysis.

The sequenced sample was PBMCs. This clonotype was sampled from a female donor in good health and CMV-seronegative. V usage is TRBV6-5 and J usage is TRBJ2-7, with 7 bases aligning to TRBD2. The CDR3 here is CASSYSETSLPYEQYF. As DNA, the CDR3 is TGTGCCAGCAGTTACTCTGAGACTAGCCTTCCCTACGAGCAGTACTTC.